These 9 T cell receptor beta chains were all obtained from the same sample, sequenced in a study of T cells expressing NK-cell markers. TCRdb reprocessed the 5' RACE reads and stores each CDR3 protein as one record, lacking DNA. Its table lists 130,000 to 150,000 distinct CDR3 sequences. The sample taken for sequencing was blood T cells: a sorted CD56 or NKG2C T cell subset, CD4+ or CD8+ T cells, or bulk PBMC T cells (not recorded which). Receptors originate from a man aged 18 to 29 in good health.

The genes are TRBV7-9 and TRBJ2-1; the D call from TCRdb, TRBD2, cannot be confirmed without DNA. Germline V gene lookup returns CDR1 SEHNR and CDR2 FQNEAQ (reference sequence). CDR3 length equals 15 residues. CDR3 in amino acids: CASSSRATSGNEQFF.

The chain links TRBV20-1 to TRBJ2-1; there is no DNA to check the TCRdb D call of TRBD1. The V gene's germline CDR1 is DFQATT and CDR2 SNEGSKA (reference sequence). The CDR3 length is 13 residues. CDR3 sequence: CSAPGESYNEQFF.

V usage is TRBV7-9 and J usage is TRBJ2-7. The CDR3 totals 13 residues. Germline CDR1 and CDR2: SEHNR and FQNEAQ (reference sequence). CDR3 protein: CASSLVLGERQYF.

The chain joins TRBV4-1 to TRBJ2-1; as DNA is missing, the TRBD2 call by TCRdb cannot be tested. The CDR3 extends over 15 amino acids. Germline-derived CDR1 and CDR2 are MGHRA and YSYEKL. The CDR3 here is CASSQESGSNNEQFF.

This chain uses TRBV5-1 with TRBJ1-2; TCRdb returns TRBD1, unconfirmable since there is no DNA. Germline V gene data show CDR1 as SGHRS and CDR2 as YFSETQ. The CDR3 loop spans 14 amino acids. CDR3 sequence reads: CASGPEGEVGGYTF.

The chain carries TRBV7-9 and TRBJ2-5; as DNA is missing, the TRBD2 call by TCRdb cannot be tested. CDR3 length: 14 amino acids. CDR1 and CDR2 (germline): SEHNR, FQNEAQ (reference sequence). The CDR3 reads CASSSGGLAETQYF.

V usage is TRBV19 and J usage is TRBJ1-5. Germline V gene data show CDR1 as LNHDA and CDR2 as SQIVND (reference sequence). This CDR3 region has 14 residues. CDR3 region: CASRGLPSNQPQHF. Drawing the rest from reference TRBV19 and TRBJ1-5, the complete variable domain is DGGITQSPKYLFRKEGQNVTLSCEQNLNHDAMYWYRQDPGQGLRLIYYSQIVNDFQKGDIAEGYSVSREKKESFPLTVTSAQKNPTAFYLCASRGLPSNQPQHFGDGTRLSIL.

The rearrangement joins TRBV7-9 to TRBJ2-1; TCRdb outputs TRBD2, but without DNA this stays unchecked. Looked up from germline, CDR1 is SEHNR and CDR2 is FQNEAQ (reference sequence). CDR3 length: 15 amino acids. The chain's CDR3 is CASTPLAKAYNEQFF.

The chain has TRBV4-3 and TRBJ2-7. The CDR3 length is 14 residues. Germline V lookup: CDR1 LGHNA, CDR2 YSLEER. CDR3 residues: CASSQETPSYEQYF.